This is a list of T cell receptor beta chains from one sample in a study of cytotoxic CD8 clonotypes in ibrutinib-treated CLL. Some clones are missing from TCRdb's copy, which holds only in-frame ones; the method was immunoSEQ multiplex PCR. Here the sample spans about 84,000 clones, roughly 86% being singletons. The sequences come from PBMCs, collected before ibrutinib treatment. The receptors shown here come from a human donor with chronic lymphocytic leukemia. The CDR3 runs from the conserved cysteine through the conserved F or W. A D gene is named only where the DNA matches it firmly. Not all rows give a size; the values are once, few, many and, for expanded clones, a class.

CDR3 DNA | CDR3 protein | V gene | clone size | D gene | J gene
TGTGCCAGCAGCCCCTGGAGCGGGAACACCGGGGAGCTGTTTTTT | CASSPWSGNTGELFF | TRBV7-8 | NA | NA | TRBJ2-2
TGTGCCAGCAGTTACTCTCCAGTTTCCCCTTTGGGCTACACCTTC | CASSYSPVSPLGYTF | TRBV6-5 | once | NA | TRBJ1-2
TGTGCCAGCAGCCCGGACAGGATTTACGAGCAGTACTTC | CASSPDRIYEQYF | TRBV5-5 | NA | TRBD1 | TRBJ2-7
TGTGCCAGTAGTATCGGACTAGCGGGAGTGGTCGAGCAGTACTTC | CASSIGLAGVVEQYF | TRBV19 | NA | TRBD2 | TRBJ2-7
TGCAGTGCGGACAGGGGAAACGAAGCTTTCTTT | CSADRGNEAFF | TRBV20-1 | few | TRBD1 | TRBJ1-1
TGCGCCAGCAGCCTACGACAGGCGGGGATGAACACTGAAGCTTTCTTT | CASSLRQAGMNTEAFF | TRBV5-1 | once | NA | TRBJ1-1
TGCGCCAGCACCTGGACTAGCGGGAGTATCACCGGGGAGCTGTTTTTT | CASTWTSGSITGELFF | TRBV5-1 | NA | TRBD2 | TRBJ2-2
TGTGCCAGCAGCCCTCAGGGGACAGCGGGAACTGAAGCTTTCTTT | CASSPQGTAGTEAFF | TRBV7-2 | NA | TRBD1 | TRBJ1-1
TGCGCCAGCAGCCCGATGGTCGGACTTACGAGCACAGATACGCAGTATTTT | CASSPMVGLTSTDTQYF | TRBV4-1 | NA | NA | TRBJ2-3
TGTGCAACTGGGGCCGACACTGAAGCTTTCTTT | CATGADTEAFF | TRBV6-6 | NA | NA | TRBJ1-1
TGTGCCAGCAGTTCGGGGGGCGCCGGAGGTGACTATGGCTACACCTTC | CASSSGGAGGDYGYTF | TRBV28 | NA | NA | TRBJ1-2
TGTGCCAGCAGCAAGGGACAGATAGCCCCCTACGAGCAGTACTTC | CASSKGQIAPYEQYF | TRBV28 | NA | TRBD1 | TRBJ2-7
TGTGCCAGCAGTGTCCAGGGGTACAATGAGCAGTTCTTC | CASSVQGYNEQFF | TRBV2 | NA | NA | TRBJ2-1
TGCGCCAGCAGCTTAAACACAGGGGGGAGCTCCTACAATGAGCAGTTCTTC | CASSLNTGGSSYNEQFF | TRBV5-1 | NA | TRBD1 | TRBJ2-1
TGCGCCAGCAGTACTAGCGGGAGCGGTTTTAGCACAGATACGCAGTATTTT | CASSTSGSGFSTDTQYF | TRBV5-1 | NA | TRBD2 | TRBJ2-3